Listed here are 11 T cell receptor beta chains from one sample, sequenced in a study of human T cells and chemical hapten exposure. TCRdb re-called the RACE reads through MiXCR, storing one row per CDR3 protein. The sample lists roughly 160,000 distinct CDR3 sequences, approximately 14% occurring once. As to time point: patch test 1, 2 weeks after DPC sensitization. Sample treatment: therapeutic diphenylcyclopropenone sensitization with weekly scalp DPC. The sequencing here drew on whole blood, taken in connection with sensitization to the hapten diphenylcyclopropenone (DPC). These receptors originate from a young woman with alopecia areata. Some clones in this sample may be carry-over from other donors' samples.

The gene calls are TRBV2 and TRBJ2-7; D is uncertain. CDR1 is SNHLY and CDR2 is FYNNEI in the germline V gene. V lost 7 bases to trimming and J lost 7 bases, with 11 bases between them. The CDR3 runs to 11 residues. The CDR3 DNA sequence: TGTGCCAGCAAGGTCGAAGGGGAGCAGTACTTC. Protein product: CASKVEGEQYF.

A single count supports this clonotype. CDR3 bases: TGTGCCAGCAGCTCGCTAGCTCCGTCCTACAATGAGCAGTTCTTC. Translating it yields CASSSLAPSYNEQFF. The chain carries TRBV7-9 and TRBJ2-1, with D possibly TRBD2 on 5 matching bases. Germline V gene data show CDR1 as SEHNR and CDR2 as FQNEAQ (reference sequence). This CDR3 spans 15 amino acids. Trimming removed 4 bases at V and 1 base at J, with 11 bases between.

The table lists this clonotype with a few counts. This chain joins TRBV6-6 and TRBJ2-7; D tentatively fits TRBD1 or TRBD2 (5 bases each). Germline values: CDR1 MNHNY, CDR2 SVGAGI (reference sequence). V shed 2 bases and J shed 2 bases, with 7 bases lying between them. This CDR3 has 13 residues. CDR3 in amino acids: CASSYTGPYEQYF. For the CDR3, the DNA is TGTGCCAGCAGTTACACGGGGCCCTACGAGCAGTACTTC.

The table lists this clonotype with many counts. CDR3 bases: TGTGCCAGCAGCCCGTCCTGGGCTCGGAATGAGCAGTTCTTC. Its protein is CASSPSWARNEQFF. The rearrangement joins TRBV11-3 to TRBJ2-1; D not certain. This CDR3 region has 14 residues. V lost 5 bases to trimming and J lost 7 bases, with 15 bases between them. Germline CDR1 is SGHNT and CDR2 is YENEEA. Complete variable domain (other parts from reference TRBV11-3 and TRBJ2-1): EAGVVQSPRYKIIEKKQPVAFWCNPISGHNTLYWYLQNLGQGPELLIRYENEEAVDDSQLPKDRFSAERLKGVDSTLKIQPAELGDSAVYLCASSPSWARNEQFFGPGTRLTVL.

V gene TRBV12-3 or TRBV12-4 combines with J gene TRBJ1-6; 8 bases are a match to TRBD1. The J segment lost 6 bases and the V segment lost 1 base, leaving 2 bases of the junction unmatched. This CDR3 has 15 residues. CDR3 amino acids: CASSLGTGPNSPLHF. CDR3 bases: TGTGCCAGCAGTTTAGGGACAGGGCCTAATTCACCCCTCCACTTT.

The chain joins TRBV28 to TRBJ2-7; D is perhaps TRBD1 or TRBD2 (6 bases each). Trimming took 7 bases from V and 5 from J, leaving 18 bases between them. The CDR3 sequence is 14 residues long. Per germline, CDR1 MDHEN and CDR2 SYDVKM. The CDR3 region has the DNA TGTGCCAGCATCCCCGTGGGGGGCCGGGACGAGCAGTACTTC. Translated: CASIPVGGRDEQYF.

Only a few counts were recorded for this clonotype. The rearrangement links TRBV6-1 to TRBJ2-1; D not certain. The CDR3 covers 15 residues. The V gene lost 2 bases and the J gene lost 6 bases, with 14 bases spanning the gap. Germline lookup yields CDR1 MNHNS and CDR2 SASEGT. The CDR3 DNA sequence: TGTGCCAGCAGTGAACCCAACTTAGCTGCCAATGAGCAGTTCTTC. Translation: CASSEPNLAANEQFF.

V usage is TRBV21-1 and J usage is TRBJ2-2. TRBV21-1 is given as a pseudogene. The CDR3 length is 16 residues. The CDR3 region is CASRPWIAANTGELFF. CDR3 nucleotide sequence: TGTGCCAGCAGGCCATGGATCGCTGCGAACACCGGGGAGCTGTTTTTT.

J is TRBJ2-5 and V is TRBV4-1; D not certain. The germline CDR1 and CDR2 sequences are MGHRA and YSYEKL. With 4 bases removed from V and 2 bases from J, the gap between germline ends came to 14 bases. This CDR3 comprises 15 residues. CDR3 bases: TGCGCCAGCAGCCCCACTGGCGCCTTGCAAGAGACCCAGTACTTC. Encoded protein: CASSPTGALQETQYF.

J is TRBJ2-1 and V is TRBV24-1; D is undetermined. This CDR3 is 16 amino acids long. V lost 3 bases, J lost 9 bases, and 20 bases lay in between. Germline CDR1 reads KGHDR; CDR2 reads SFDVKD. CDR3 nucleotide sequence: TGTGCCACCAGTGATCCCGCGAGAGGCGCTGCCCCTGAGCAGTTCTTC. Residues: CATSDPARGAAPEQFF.

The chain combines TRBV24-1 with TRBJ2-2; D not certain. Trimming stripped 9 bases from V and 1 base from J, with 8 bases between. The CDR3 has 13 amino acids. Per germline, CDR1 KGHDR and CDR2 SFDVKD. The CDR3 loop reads CATLSMNTGELFF. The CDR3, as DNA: TGTGCCACCCTTAGTATGAACACCGGGGAGCTGTTTTTT.